This entry lists 30 T cell receptor beta chains sequenced from one sample in a study of T cells and Merkel cell carcinoma outcomes. Clones were read by immunoSEQ multiplex PCR, and TCRdb kept only the in-frame ones, dropping some. The sample holds about 19,000 clones, about 80% seen once. Source material: tumor tissue from Merkel cell carcinoma. These receptors were taken from a human donor with Merkel cell carcinoma.

The V and J genes are TRBV5-4 and TRBJ2-5; TRBD1 or TRBD2 may be the D gene (5 bases each). Trimming removed 4 bases from V and 2 bases from J, with 18 bases in between. The CDR3 consists of 16 residues. CDR1 SGHNT and CDR2 YYREEE come from the germline V gene (reference sequence). The DNA of the CDR3 is TGTGCCAGCAGCGGTAGCCCGGGACGGAGACAAGAGACCCAGTACTTC. Translating gives CASSGSPGRRQETQYF.

The genes are TRBV14 and TRBJ1-2, with D perhaps matching TRBD1 (6 bases). Germline loops: CDR1 SGHDN, CDR2 FVKESK. This CDR3 region has 13 residues. Trimming left V 0 bases short and J 4 bases short, with 6 bases between. As DNA, the CDR3 is TGTGCCAGCAGCCAAGACAGGGGCTATGGCTACACCTTC. Protein product: CASSQDRGYGYTF.

The rearrangement uses TRBV7-9 and TRBJ1-5, with D possibly matching TRBD1 (5 bases). Germline V gene sequence: CDR1 SEHNR, CDR2 FQNEAQ (reference sequence). V dropped 5 bases and J dropped 7 bases, with 18 bases sitting between them. The CDR3 is made up of 15 amino acids. DNA of the CDR3: TGTGCCAGCAGCCCGGCAGCCTCAGGGCGCCAGCCCCAGCATTTT. Amino acids: CASSPAASGRQPQHF.

The gene calls are TRBV13 and TRBJ1-1; D not resolved. Germline-derived CDR1 and CDR2 are PRHDT and FYEKMQ (reference sequence). Trimming took 4 bases from V and 4 from J, leaving 10 bases between them. The CDR3 is 13 amino acids. The CDR3, as DNA: TGTGCCAGCAGCTACTACCGGGGCACTGAAGCTTTCTTT. Its translation: CASSYYRGTEAFF.

This chain connects TRBV5-4 to TRBJ1-4; 9 bases line up with TRBD1. CDR3 length equals 14 residues. After removal of 4 bases from V and 9 bases from J, the junction contained 7 bases not matched to a gene. The germline CDR1 and CDR2 sequences are SGHNT and YYREEE (reference sequence). CDR3 amino acids: CASSEGTGWKKLFF. In nucleotides, the CDR3 is TGTGCCAGCAGCGAGGGGACAGGGTGGAAAAAACTGTTTTTT.

This clone was seen once. The chain employs TRBV27 and TRBJ1-2; D is possibly TRBD1 (5 bases). Germline V gene sequence: CDR1 MNHEY, CDR2 SMNVEV (reference sequence). This CDR3 region has 13 residues. V was clipped by 0 bases and J by 8 bases, with 10 bases between them. The DNA for the CDR3 is TGTGCCAGCAGTTTATCGTCAGGGATCGGCTACACCTTC. Translation: CASSLSSGIGYTF.

The chain has TRBV5-5 and TRBJ2-7; maybe TRBD1 (6 bases). Germline V gene sequence: CDR1 SGHKS, CDR2 YYEKEE (reference sequence). This CDR3 spans 14 amino acids. V was shortened by 4 bases and J by 7 bases, with 18 bases between the two germline ends. The CDR3 DNA is TGTGCCAGCAGCCCGGGGCTGGACAGCAGGGAGCAGTACTTC. This encodes CASSPGLDSREQYF.

The chain carries TRBV7-2 and TRBJ2-7; a possible D gene is TRBD1 (6 bases). Between the trimmed V and J ends, which lost 5 bases and 3 bases, there was a span of 8 bases. CDR1 is SGHTA and CDR2 is FQGNSA in the germline V gene. The CDR3 totals 12 residues. The CDR3 reads CASSTGIYEQYF. The DNA of the CDR3 is TGTGCCAGCAGCACAGGGATCTACGAGCAGTACTTC.

The genes are TRBV4-2 and TRBJ2-1; possible D gene TRBD2, 5 bases. CDR1 LGHNA and CDR2 YNFKEQ come from the germline V gene. V lost 1 base to trimming and J lost 5 bases, with 9 bases between them. The CDR3 has 14 amino acids. The CDR3 region has the DNA TGTGCCAGCAGCCAAGGCGGGCTTAACAATGAGCAGTTCTTC. Amino acid sequence: CASSQGGLNNEQFF.

The rearrangement joins TRBV18 to TRBJ2-7; D perhaps matches TRBD2 (6 bases). V lost 3 bases to trimming and J lost 3 bases, with 12 bases between them. This CDR3 spans 14 amino acids. The V gene's germline CDR1 is KGHSH and CDR2 LQKENI. Here the CDR3 reads CASSPWRDYYEQYF. The CDR3 DNA follows: TGTGCCAGCTCACCCTGGCGGGATTACTACGAGCAGTACTTC.

As DNA, the CDR3 is TGTGCCTGGAGTAGCAATCGGGGAGATGAGCAGTTCTTC. Its protein product is CAWSSNRGDEQFF. The V and J genes are TRBV30 and TRBJ2-1, with D possibly matching TRBD2 (5 bases). The CDR3 runs to 13 residues. Germline V lookup: CDR1 GTSNPN, CDR2 SVGIG (reference sequence). The ends were cut back, 2 bases at V and 8 bases at J, with 13 bases in the middle.

The chain recombines TRBV29-1 with TRBJ2-1; no firm D call. The CDR3 spans 16 residues. Trimming took 0 bases from V and 6 from J, leaving 18 bases between them. CDR1 and CDR2 from the germline V gene are SQVTM and ANQGSEA. CDR3 region: CSVEDHLTSPGNEQFF. CDR3 in DNA: TGCAGCGTTGAAGATCATTTGACGTCTCCAGGCAATGAGCAGTTCTTC.

This clone was counted a single time. This chain uses TRBV7-8 with TRBJ2-6; no reliable D call. The CDR3 consists of 13 residues. CDR1 SGHVS and CDR2 FQNEAQ come from the germline V gene. The V end was cut by 5 bases, the J end by 2 bases, with 4 bases between. CDR3 protein: CASSPPGANVLTF. As DNA, the CDR3 is TGTGCCAGCAGCCCCCCTGGGGCCAACGTCCTGACTTTC.

The chain joins TRBV10-3 to TRBJ2-5, with 7 bases lining up with TRBD1. The germline V gene encodes CDR1 ENHRY and CDR2 SYGVKD. Trimming removed 9 bases from V and 5 bases from J; junction bases left unmatched: 9. The CDR3 has 13 residues. The CDR3 DNA reads as TGTGCCATAAGGGGGCTAGCTGCCGAGACCCAGTACTTC. It encodes CAIRGLAAETQYF.

The V call is TRBV29-1, the J call TRBJ2-1; 14 bases line up with TRBD2. CDR3 length: 19 residues. Germline CDR1 reads SQVTM; CDR2 reads ANQGSEA. Trimming cost V 8 bases and J 7 bases; bases outside gene matches: 22. CDR3 nucleotide sequence: TGCAGCTTCCAACCTATTCCGGGACTAGCGGGAGTAGGAAGGAATGAGCAGTTCTTC. Translating it yields CSFQPIPGLAGVGRNEQFF.

The J gene is TRBJ2-1, the V gene TRBV9; D may be TRBD2 (6 bases). CDR1 and CDR2 (germline): SGDLS, YYNGEE. This CDR3 region has 16 residues. Trimming stripped 4 bases from V and 0 bases from J, with 14 bases between. CDR3 region: CASSTRDWYSYNEQFF. In DNA, the CDR3 is TGTGCCAGCAGCACCCGGGACTGGTACTCCTACAATGAGCAGTTCTTC.

This chain uses TRBV29-1 with TRBJ2-1; D perhaps matches TRBD2 (5 bases). Germline V gene lookup returns CDR1 SQVTM and CDR2 ANQGSEA. The CDR3 contains 12 residues. Deletions cut 6 bases from V and 8 bases from J, with 14 bases between. The CDR3 is CSVRRLGYEQFF. In DNA, the CDR3 is TGCAGCGTCAGGAGGCTGGGCTATGAGCAGTTCTTC.

The CDR3 DNA reads as TGTGCCAGCAGCCCTAATCTAGCGGGAGGGCTTGAGACCCAGTACTTC. Amino acids: CASSPNLAGGLETQYF. The chain employs TRBV7-9 and TRBJ2-5; 12 bases match TRBD2. The CDR3 totals 16 residues. Germline V CDR1 and CDR2: SEHNR, FQNEAQ (reference sequence). V lost 5 bases and J lost 5; bases outside the gene matches: 9. The full variable domain, in which reference TRBV7-9 and TRBJ2-5 provide the parts outside the CDR3, is DTGVSQNPRHKITKRGQNVTFRCDPISEHNRLYWYRQTLGQGPEFLTYFQNEAQLEKSRLLSDRFSAERPKGSFSTLEIQRTEQGDSAMYLCASSPNLAGGLETQYFGPGTRLLVL.

The chain is built from TRBV27 and TRBJ1-4, with D tentatively TRBD1 (6 bases). The CDR3 covers 17 residues. CDR1 MNHEY and CDR2 SMNVEV come from the germline V gene (reference sequence). Trimming pared 5 bases from V and 6 bases from J, leaving 22 bases between. DNA for the CDR3: TGTGCCAGCAGTCCACTAAAGAAGGGGGGGAACTATGAAAAACTGTTTTTT. Translation: CASSPLKKGGNYEKLFF.

The gene calls are TRBV9 and TRBJ1-5, with D possibly TRBD1 on 5 matching bases. The V gene lost 4 bases and the J gene lost 1 base, with 21 bases spanning the gap. The CDR3 consists of 18 residues. CDR1 and CDR2 from the germline V gene are SGDLS and YYNGEE. The CDR3 DNA follows: TGTGCCAGCAGCCCCGCGAATGGGCAGGGCCTAAGCAATCAGCCCCAGCATTTT. Translating gives CASSPANGQGLSNQPQHF.

The rearrangement uses TRBV18 and TRBJ2-3; D not certain. This CDR3 comprises 13 residues. Trimming pared 3 bases from V and 4 bases from J, leaving 8 bases between. CDR1 is KGHSH and CDR2 is LQKENI in the germline V gene. This CDR3 reads CASSPGWSDTQYF. As DNA, the CDR3 is TGTGCCAGCTCACCCGGGTGGTCAGATACGCAGTATTTT.

This chain joins TRBV7-9 and TRBJ1-2; D unclear. Germline-derived CDR1 and CDR2 are SEHNR and FQNEAQ (reference sequence). V lost 5 bases and J lost 4, with 11 bases in between. The CDR3 is made up of 13 amino acids. CDR3 region: CASSDRPAYGYTF. CDR3 bases: TGTGCCAGCAGCGACCGCCCAGCCTATGGCTACACCTTC.

The CDR3 coding sequence is TGTGCCAGCGAGGGACAGAAGAACACTGAAGCTTTCTTT. This sequence encodes CASEGQKNTEAFF. V and J are TRBV10-3 and TRBJ1-1, with 7 bases aligning to TRBD1. The CDR3 length is 13 residues. With V trimmed by 10 bases and J by 1 base, 6 bases remained unmatched. Germline CDR1 is ENHRY and CDR2 is SYGVKD.

This chain uses TRBV29-1 with TRBJ2-4, with D perhaps being TRBD1 or TRBD2 (6 bases each). The CDR3 spans 15 residues. The germline V and J ends were trimmed by 8 bases and 0 bases, with 17 bases remaining between them. Per germline, CDR1 SQVTM and CDR2 ANQGSEA. CDR3: CSPRGPPLAKNIQYF. CDR3 bases: TGCAGCCCCCGGGGGCCTCCCTTAGCCAAAAACATTCAGTACTTC.

V gene TRBV4-1 combines with J gene TRBJ2-5, with 9 bases lining up with TRBD2. Trimming cost V 3 bases and J 5 bases; bases outside gene matches: 10. The CDR3 is 16 residues long. Germline lookup yields CDR1 MGHRA and CDR2 YSYEKL. CDR3 residues: CASSQPAGGAFETQYF. CDR3 bases: TGCGCCAGCAGCCAGCCGGCGGGGGGGGCCTTTGAGACCCAGTACTTC.

In this sample, this clone turned up a few times. The V call is TRBV5-1, the J call TRBJ1-5, with unresolved D. V lost 0 bases and J 3 bases, leaving 10 bases between the germline ends. Germline V CDR1 and CDR2: SGHRS, YFSETQ. The CDR3 is 15 residues long. The CDR3 is CASSLGAGFNQPQHF. For the CDR3, the DNA is TGCGCCAGCAGCTTGGGGGCGGGATTCAATCAGCCCCAGCATTTT.

In DNA form, the CDR3 reads TGTGCCAGCAGCTTGGTAGCGGGGGTCTATGGCTACACCTTC. Its translation: CASSLVAGVYGYTF. This chain joins TRBV5-6 and TRBJ1-2, with D possibly TRBD1 on 5 matching bases. Germline assignment: CDR1 SGHDT and CDR2 YYEEEE. This CDR3 spans 14 amino acids. With 0 bases removed from V and 4 bases from J, the gap between germline ends came to 10 bases.

The chain carries TRBV27 and TRBJ1-2, with a tentative D call TRBD1 (6 bases). The V end lost 1 base, the J end lost 8 bases, and 20 bases lay between the germline ends. The CDR3 contains 16 residues. Looked up from germline, CDR1 is MNHEY and CDR2 is SMNVEV (reference sequence). CDR3 bases: TGTGCCAGCAGTTTATGGGCAGGGGATAGGGATGTGGGCTACACCTTC. It codes for CASSLWAGDRDVGYTF.

The chain has TRBV15 and TRBJ2-5; D ambiguous. Germline CDR1 reads LNHNV; CDR2 reads YYDKDF (reference sequence). V was trimmed by 2 bases and J by 5 bases, leaving 15 bases between them. The CDR3 consists of 15 residues. CDR3 amino acids: CATSRSRGLEETQYF. The CDR3 coding sequence is TGTGCCACCAGCAGATCTAGAGGTCTAGAGGAGACCCAGTACTTC.

This rearrangement joins TRBV11-2 to TRBJ1-2, with D unclear. The CDR3 runs to 12 residues. Per germline, CDR1 SGHAT and CDR2 FQNNGV. Trimming took off 5 bases at V and 7 bases at J, with 11 bases between the two ends. For the CDR3, the DNA is TGTGCCAGCAGCCGCGTATGGGCTGGCTACACCTTC. The encoded protein is CASSRVWAGYTF.